These 27 T cell receptor beta chains came from one sample sequenced in a study of CD8+ T cells in alopecia areata (dated by TCRdb to between 2018 and 2020). Receptor amplification or capture employed the immunoSEQ multiplex PCR assay. RNA was extracted from all samples and reverse transcribed into cDNA as template for TCR sequencing. The table was pulled from immuneACCESS by TCRdb, which kept in-frame rearrangements only. Such tables lose some clones; where checked, under half of the loss comes from unresolved V genes, and the rest has no known cause. The sample profile shows tens of thousands of clones; just over 70% of them were found once. Jointly, the top ten make up approximately 15% of the sample. The sample's treatment or condition label is to be understood as: oral pan-JAK inhibitor, 5-10 mg twice daily. The material sequenced was CD8+ T cells sorted from blood, taken at roughly week 45, from a patient treated with tofacitinib. The origin of the receptors is a human donor with alopecia areata.

Concerning this clone: Here the CDR3 omits its conserved ending phenylalanine or tryptophan, so a read error is the likely source. The limits of the CDR3 on the DNA are not certain, so only TCRdb's listed CDR3 is given. The rearrangement joins TRBV4-1 to TRBJ1-1. Germline values: CDR1 MGHRA, CDR2 YSYEKL. The CDR3 numbers 13 amino acids, ends counted. This CDR3 reads CASSQDEWGTRYV.

This chain joins TRBV7-9 and TRBJ1-1; the match to TRBD1 covers 9 bases. The CDR3 totals 14 residues. V lost 5 bases and J lost 5; bases outside the gene matches: 6. Germline-derived CDR1 and CDR2 are SEHNR and FQNEAQ (reference sequence). CDR3: CASSIGQGLTEAFF. DNA of the CDR3: TGTGCCAGCAGCATTGGACAGGGGTTAACTGAAGCTTTCTTT.

This chain's CDR3 is CASSPGLAGVADTQYF. CDR3 DNA sequence: TGTGCCAGCAGCCCCGGACTAGCGGGGGTCGCAGATACGCAGTATTTT. The chain couples TRBV5-6 to TRBJ2-3; TRBD2 aligns across 13 bases. CDR1 is SGHDT, CDR2 YYEEEE, per germline. The CDR3 consists of 16 residues. V lost 4 bases and J lost 4; bases outside the gene matches: 6.

The V call is TRBV5-5, the J call TRBJ2-1, with 9 bases aligning to TRBD1. The V and J ends lost 0 bases and 3 bases, in that order; junction bases with no gene match: 4. Germline CDR1 and CDR2: SGHKS and YYEKEE (reference sequence). CDR3 length equals 16 residues. CDR3 amino acids: CASSLGDRVSYNEQFF. The CDR3, as DNA: TGTGCCAGCAGCTTGGGGGACAGGGTGAGCTACAATGAGCAGTTCTTC. Supplemented by reference TRBV5-5 and TRBJ2-1, the full variable domain reads DAGVTQSPTHLIKTRGQQVTLRCSPISGHKSVSWYQQVLGQGPQFIFQYYEKEERGRGNFPDRFSARQFPNYSSELNVNALLLGDSALYLCASSLGDRVSYNEQFFGPGTRLTVL.

J is TRBJ2-5 and V is TRBV11-2, with D unresolved. The CDR3 length is 15 residues. V was trimmed by 1 base and J by 1 base, leaving 10 bases between them. Germline V gene lookup returns CDR1 SGHAT and CDR2 FQNNGV. CDR3 in amino acids: CASSLVDPAQETQYF. CDR3 nucleotides: TGTGCCAGCAGCTTAGTTGATCCAGCCCAAGAGACCCAGTACTTC.

The rearrangement joins TRBV13 to TRBJ1-1; TRBD1 matches 9 bases. This CDR3 region has 15 residues. The germline CDR1 and CDR2 sequences are PRHDT and FYEKMQ (reference sequence). Trimming cost V 5 bases and J 0 bases; bases outside gene matches: 4. The CDR3 DNA reads TGTGCCAGCAGCATCAACAGGGGGCTGAACACTGAAGCTTTCTTT. This gives the protein CASSINRGLNTEAFF.

In this sample, this clone turned up once. The chain links TRBV11-2 to TRBJ2-7; possibly TRBD2 for D (5 bases). This CDR3 is 15 amino acids long. V gave up 3 bases and J gave up 5 bases, with 17 bases separating them. CDR1 and CDR2 (germline): SGHAT, FQNNGV. CDR3 DNA sequence: TGTGCCAGCAGCTTTAGCCGCCTTTCGGGAAACGAGCAGTACTTC. It is translated as CASSFSRLSGNEQYF.

V is TRBV10-2 and J is TRBJ2-7, with TRBD2 matching over 15 bases. The V gene's germline CDR1 is WSHSY and CDR2 SAAADI. V lost 7 bases, J lost 3 bases, and 7 bases stayed unmatched. This CDR3 contains 16 residues. This chain's CDR3 is CASTSGLAGGDYEQYF. The CDR3 nucleotides read TGCGCCAGCACGTCGGGACTAGCGGGAGGCGACTACGAGCAGTACTTC.

V gene TRBV12-5 combines with J gene TRBJ2-7, with D unresolved. Germline-derived CDR1 and CDR2 are LGHNT and FRNRAP. V lost 4 bases and J lost 2, with 6 bases in between. The CDR3 length is 12 residues. The CDR3 DNA reads TGTGCTAGTGGTTACGGTCCCTACGAGCAGTACTTC. Protein: CASGYGPYEQYF. Complete variable domain (other parts from reference TRBV12-5 and TRBJ2-7): DARVTQTPRHKVTEMGQEVTMRCQPILGHNTVFWYRQTMMQGLELLAYFRNRAPLDDSGMPKDRFSAEMPDATLATLKIQPSEPRDSAVYFCASGYGPYEQYFGPGTRLTVT.

The rearrangement joins TRBV7-9 to TRBJ2-3; D is uncertain. The germline gives CDR1 SEHNR, CDR2 FQNEAQ (reference sequence). V was pared by 5 bases and J by 1 base, with 10 bases between. The CDR3 loop spans 14 amino acids. In nucleotides, the CDR3 is TGTGCCAGCAGCCCCACGGGCGGCACAGATACGCAGTATTTT. Its protein is CASSPTGGTDTQYF.

The CDR3 DNA is TGTGCCAGCAGCTTGCAGGGAGGGGCCCGATCCAATGAGCAGTTCTTC. Its protein product is CASSLQGGARSNEQFF. The genes are TRBV7-6 and TRBJ2-1; 7 bases match TRBD2. The V segment lost 3 bases and the J segment 6 bases; nucleotides outside the gene matches: 11. The germline V gene has CDR1 SGHVS and CDR2 FNYEAQ. The CDR3 runs to 16 residues.

The chain recombines TRBV14 with TRBJ2-3; TRBD2 matches 9 bases. The CDR3 length is 17 residues. Germline assignment: CDR1 SGHDN and CDR2 FVKESK. Trimming at V came to 0 bases and at J to 2 bases, leaving 6 bases not matched to a gene. This chain's CDR3 is CASSQELASGATDTQYF. As DNA, the CDR3 is TGTGCCAGCAGCCAAGAGCTGGCTAGCGGGGCCACAGATACGCAGTATTTT.

The chain is built from TRBV7-6 and TRBJ2-1, with D possibly TRBD2 on 6 matching bases. The CDR3 totals 11 residues. V lost 8 bases and J 5 bases, leaving 7 bases between the germline ends. Germline V gives CDR1 SGHVS, CDR2 FNYEAQ. CDR3 loop: CASGGDNEQFF. The CDR3 DNA is TGTGCCAGCGGCGGGGACAATGAGCAGTTCTTC.

This clone was seen more than once but under ten times. The chain uses TRBV7-9 and TRBJ2-7; D ambiguous. This CDR3 region has 12 residues. V lost 5 bases to trimming and J lost 6 bases, with 11 bases between them. CDR1 is SEHNR, CDR2 FQNEAQ, per germline (reference sequence). This CDR3 reads CASSLTSTEQYF. The CDR3 coding sequence is TGTGCCAGCAGCCTCACCAGTACCGAGCAGTACTTC. Full variable domain (outside the CDR3, taken from reference TRBV7-9 and TRBJ2-7): DTGVSQNPRHKITKRGQNVTFRCDPISEHNRLYWYRQTLGQGPEFLTYFQNEAQLEKSRLLSDRFSAERPKGSFSTLEIQRTEQGDSAMYLCASSLTSTEQYFGPGTRLTVT.

The chain recombines TRBV15 with TRBJ1-1; TRBD1 might be the D (5 bases). V was clipped by 3 bases and J by 4 bases, with 15 bases between them. Germline V gene sequence: CDR1 LNHNV, CDR2 YYDKDF (reference sequence). This CDR3 is built from 15 residues. CDR3 sequence reads: CATSRVTEGPTEAFF. Here the CDR3 DNA reads TGTGCCACCAGCAGGGTGACAGAGGGGCCCACTGAAGCTTTCTTT.

The chain has TRBV19 and TRBJ1-6; tentatively, D is TRBD1 (5 bases). The CDR3 runs 14 residues. The V gene's germline CDR1 is LNHDA and CDR2 SQIVND (reference sequence). V shed 7 bases and J shed 10 bases, with 17 bases lying between them. The CDR3 sequence is CASKGEGIGSPLHF. The CDR3 nucleotides read TGTGCCAGTAAAGGTGAGGGGATAGGATCACCCCTCCACTTT. Supplemented by reference TRBV19 and TRBJ1-6, the full variable domain reads DGGITQSPKYLFRKEGQNVTLSCEQNLNHDAMYWYRQDPGQGLRLIYYSQIVNDFQKGDIAEGYSVSREKKESFPLTVTSAQKNPTAFYLCASKGEGIGSPLHFGNGTRLTVT.

The chain recombines TRBV4-1 with TRBJ1-6; D may be TRBD1 (6 bases). Looked up from germline, CDR1 is MGHRA and CDR2 is YSYEKL. Deletions cut 1 base from V and 5 bases from J, with 9 bases between. The CDR3 sequence is 15 residues long. CDR3 amino acids: CASSQGTVNNSPLHF. The CDR3 coding sequence is TGCGCCAGCAGCCAAGGGACAGTAAATAATTCACCCCTCCACTTT.

This clone was seen a few times. This chain links TRBV29-1 with TRBJ2-3, with TRBD1 matching 12 bases. With 3 bases clipped from V and 7 bases from J, the junction kept 5 bases outside the gene matches. Germline V lookup: CDR1 SQVTM, CDR2 ANQGSEA. CDR3 length equals 14 residues. CDR3 bases: TGCAGCGTTGAGGGGGACAGGGGGCAAAATACGCAGTATTTT. This codes for CSVEGDRGQNTQYF.

The chain recombines TRBV18 with TRBJ2-5; no clear D. V was trimmed by 3 bases and J by 5 bases, leaving 13 bases between them. Per the germline V gene, CDR1 is KGHSH and CDR2 is LQKENI. This CDR3 spans 14 amino acids. The CDR3 loop is CASSPVSGQETQYF. The CDR3 bases are TGTGCCAGCTCACCGGTTTCGGGTCAGGAGACCCAGTACTTC.

V usage is TRBV5-6 and J usage is TRBJ2-7; D might be TRBD1 (6 bases). CDR1 and CDR2 from the germline V gene are SGHDT and YYEEEE. Trimming shortened V by 4 bases and J by 3 bases, and 17 bases separated the two germline ends. The length of the CDR3 is 15 residues. CDR3 loop: CASSPGTRELYEQYF. CDR3 sequence (DNA): TGTGCCAGCAGCCCCGGGACAAGGGAACTCTACGAGCAGTACTTC.

V usage is TRBV5-5 and J usage is TRBJ2-3; D may be TRBD1 (7 bases). Germline loops: CDR1 SGHKS, CDR2 YYEKEE (reference sequence). CDR3 length: 14 residues. Trimming took 0 bases from V and 3 from J, leaving 8 bases between them. The CDR3 is CASSLAGGTDTQYF. The CDR3 DNA sequence: TGTGCCAGCAGCTTGGCAGGGGGGACAGATACGCAGTATTTT. The entire variable domain, with the rest obtained from reference TRBV5-5 and TRBJ2-3, is as follows: DAGVTQSPTHLIKTRGQQVTLRCSPISGHKSVSWYQQVLGQGPQFIFQYYEKEERGRGNFPDRFSARQFPNYSSELNVNALLLGDSALYLCASSLAGGTDTQYFGPGTRLTVL.

The chain couples TRBV27 to TRBJ1-2, with D perhaps TRBD1 (5 bases). CDR1 is MNHEY and CDR2 is SMNVEV in the germline V gene (reference sequence). The CDR3 extends over 18 amino acids. V lost 4 bases and J lost 2, with 23 bases in between. CDR3 in DNA: TGTGCCAGCAGTTCGATTGGTCCGTCGGGACGCGAGAACTATGGCTACACCTTC. Protein: CASSSIGPSGRENYGYTF.

The gene calls are TRBV7-9 and TRBJ2-2; D uncertain. Trimming left V 6 bases short and J 4 bases short, with 9 bases between. This CDR3 has 13 amino acids. Germline-derived CDR1 and CDR2 are SEHNR and FQNEAQ (reference sequence). CDR3 amino acids: CASSYLGTGELFF. The CDR3 coding sequence is TGTGCCAGCAGTTATCTGGGCACCGGGGAGCTGTTTTTT.

The gene calls are TRBV5-6 and TRBJ2-7, with TRBD1 matching 9 bases. This CDR3 has 14 residues. The V gene's germline CDR1 is SGHDT and CDR2 YYEEEE. Germline trimming cut 6 bases from V and 1 base from J; bases unmatched to any gene: 5. CDR3 coding DNA: TGTGCCAGCACCCCCGGGACAGGGTCCTACGAGCAGTACTTC. The encoded protein is CASTPGTGSYEQYF. Drawing the rest from reference TRBV5-6 and TRBJ2-7, the complete variable domain is DAGVTQSPTHLIKTRGQQVTLRCSPKSGHDTVSWYQQALGQGPQFIFQYYEEEERQRGNFPDRFSGHQFPNYSSELNVNALLLGDSALYLCASTPGTGSYEQYFGPGTRLTVT.

The V call is TRBV4-3, the J call TRBJ2-3; D call uncertain. The germline V gene has CDR1 LGHNA and CDR2 YSLEER. The germline V and J ends were trimmed by 4 bases and 0 bases, with 11 bases remaining between them. The CDR3 extends over 15 amino acids. In DNA form, the CDR3 reads TGCGCCAGCAGCCTTTGGACGGGTAGCACAGATACGCAGTATTTT. This encodes CASSLWTGSTDTQYF.

The chain has TRBV5-1 and TRBJ2-3; D is unresolved. Germline V gene sequence: CDR1 SGHRS, CDR2 YFSETQ. Trimming took 0 bases from V and 2 from J, leaving 7 bases between them. The CDR3 covers 14 residues. CDR3 in amino acids: CASSLARNTDTQYF. CDR3 sequence (DNA): TGCGCCAGCAGCTTGGCTAGGAACACAGATACGCAGTATTTT.

This rearrangement joins TRBV9 to TRBJ1-2; 9 nucleotides align to TRBD1. Unmatched junction bases numbered 6, after V lost 0 bases and J lost 6 bases. CDR3 length: 15 amino acids. CDR1 is SGDLS and CDR2 is YYNGEE in the germline V gene. The DNA of the CDR3 is TGTGCCAGCAGCGTAGCGACAGGGGGTAATGATGGCTACACCTTC. The encoded protein is CASSVATGGNDGYTF.